This TCR beta chain was documented in a study of blood T cells in healthy people across ages (dated by TCRdb to the mid-2010s). Some background on the complete study: In model experiments, roughly one uniquely barcoded TCR beta cDNA molecule per two T cells was captured by template switching. The study analyzed two additional independent replicas of 1 million unique cDNA reads from the same blood draw for two donors, one aged 18 to 30 and one aged 80 or older. To avoid experimental bias, donors of different ages were randomly spread across the sequencing lanes. Using deep sequencing normalized with unique cDNA molecular identifiers, the study measured how TCR beta repertoire diversity changes with age. Four age groups were formed from the donors: young (average approximately 15 years), middle-aged (approximately 39), aged (more than 55) and long-lived (more than 75). Here is what the overall study found, with its caveats: Bulk unsorted PBMC profiling prevented conclusive comparison of naive and antigen-experienced compartments. There was a strong correlation between observed TCR beta diversity and the percentage of naive T cells measured by flow cytometry. As age increased, observed TCR beta diversity per million T cells dropped in a roughly linear way, and a significant reduction was already evident by age about 36. Total diversity estimates from one million sequenced T cells were considered lower bounds and underestimates. Compared with the aged group, more naive CD4+ T cells, fewer expanded clones and increased TCR diversity were shown by the long-lived group, suggesting age selection. Donor CMV infection status was unknown, potentially confounding age-related changes in expanded clonotypes.

The donors were roughly 39 Caucasian individuals from Russia, aged roughly 6 to 90 years, who were systemically healthy. Around 9.7 milliliters of peripheral blood were collected from each donor into EDTA-treated Vacutainer tubes. PBMCs were isolated by Ficoll-Paque density-gradient centrifugation, with at least 6.5 million obtained per sample. Trizol reagent was used to extract total RNA from the PBMCs, yielding at least 6 micrograms per sample. Naive CD45RAhigh/CD27high T cell percentages were measured by flow cytometry on a PBMC aliquot from every donor. The CDR3 covers 18 residues, taking in both the cysteine and the phenylalanine. CDR3 DNA only is kept here, 54 bases in frame from base 1. The library was built by means of 5' RACE. TCRdb records Illumina HiSeq 2500 as the sequencer. The second PCR ran for roughly 7 to 12 cycles and used a J-beta primer mix along with a sample-barcoded 5' primer. Each TCR beta cDNA molecule received a unique molecular identifier from a template-switch 5' adaptor carrying 12 random nucleotides. At least 3 million CDR3-containing paired-end reads were obtained from each sample. First-strand cDNA synthesis was performed from all RNA using the Mint cDNA synthesis kit, with priming by a TRBC-specific oligonucleotide. Following uracil-DNA glycosylase treatment, a first 18-cycle PCR with universal primers M1SS and BC2_uni_R was performed on all cDNA. On the study's bioinformatics: Normalization of each sample was performed by random selection of 1 million high-quality reads, each carrying a distinct molecular identifier. Instead of being binned into consensus sequences, reads with shared molecular identifiers were discarded. MiTCR, set to a Q25 quality threshold and the strictest error-elimination algorithm, was used for CDR3 identification, clonotype clustering and error correction. A nonparametric unseen species model with Euler transformation was used to estimate lower-bound total TCR beta diversity. TCRdb reprocessing: public reads trimmed at Q25 with fastp, clones called with MiXCR, in-frame beta chains kept. Each CDR3 protein gets just one entry, which takes the most common genes and DNA from the rows behind it. For this entry, the V and J calls and clone size follow TCRdb and not the study's own pipeline. This sample comprises about 600,000 distinct CDR3 sequences, roughly 43% of them detected only once. Of the sample, 20% to 25% is held by the ten largest clones.

A word on this clonotype: Its antigen specificity is not known. Base qualities are not provided; no much larger clone lies one nucleotide away.

This sequence was found in a man older than 75 in good health. The sample consisted of blood. The receptor chain draws on TRBV21-1 and TRBJ1-2; TRBD1 is the table's D call and was not checked against the DNA. TRBV21-1 is reported as a pseudogene. CDR3 region: CASSAVPQGVSTNYGYTF. The sequenced DNA: TGTGCCAGCAGCGCAGTTCCCCAAGGGGTTTCAACTAACTATGGCTACACCTTC.